This section outlines one T cell receptor beta chain sequence together with its context. Germline V CDR1 and CDR2: SEHNR, FQNEAQ (reference sequence). This CDR3 is 12 amino acids long. Trimming took off 4 bases at V and 10 bases at J, with 11 bases between the two ends. The record originates from a study of T cell changes during pregnancy in multiple sclerosis. Sequenced by immunoSEQ multiplex PCR; TCRdb stores in-frame clones only, minus some. The sample lists around 80,000 clones, about 91% seen once, with approximately 2.5% in the top ten. This TCR came from a female donor with multiple sclerosis, enrolled in a pregnancy study. The genes are TRBV7-9 and TRBJ2-1; D gene unclear. The sample in question was peripheral blood, obtained before pregnancy. CDR3 nucleotide sequence: TGTGCCAGCAGCTCCCTAGTTGGGGAGCAGTTCTTC. This encodes CASSSLVGEQFF.